The clone carrying this T cell receptor beta chain has just a few counts. Antigen specificity is unknown. Via MiXCR, TCRdb re-called the 5' RACE reads, giving one row per CDR3 protein. This table has about 62,000 distinct CDR3 sequences, 25% to 30% appearing once. Study observations and caveats: Tumor Tregs overlapped most with tumor, then blood, naive CD4+ cells.

V gave up 1 base and J gave up 7 bases; unmatched junction bases: 10. This CDR3 is built from 16 residues. CDR1 is LGHNA and CDR2 is YNFKEQ in the germline V gene. This rearrangement joins TRBV4-2 to TRBJ2-1; 7 bases are shared with TRBD2. Specimen: tumor-infiltrating naive CD4+ T cells sorted from the breast tumor. The subset is: naive CD4+ T cells, CD4+CD45RA+CD25-. This clonotype was sampled from a female donor with breast cancer. The CDR3 coding sequence is TGTGCCAGCAGCCAAGGGAAAGGGAGCGGGATTAATGAGCAGTTCTTC. This encodes CASSQGKGSGINEQFF.